The present TCR beta chain was sequenced within a study of blood T cell repertoires in COVID-19. Sequencing was performed with immunoSEQ multiplex PCR; in TCRdb, only in-frame clones are kept and a portion is missing. The sample lists roughly 300,000 clones, 85% to 90% occurring once. Participants were placed into cohorts based on the clinical history they reported. The clonotype originates from a man aged 25 to 45 who had recovered from COVID-19. Sequencing used PBMCs or T cells enriched from blood (not recorded which).

In DNA form, the CDR3 reads TGTGCCAGCAGCGGCTCGCCGGGACAGGGGTCAACCTACGAGCAGTACTTC. This translates into CASSGSPGQGSTYEQYF. The chain recombines TRBV9 with TRBJ2-7; the match to TRBD1 covers 10 bases. The germline V gene has CDR1 SGDLS and CDR2 YYNGEE. The ends lost 3 bases at V and 2 bases at J; junction bases unmatched: 11. The CDR3 has 17 amino acids.